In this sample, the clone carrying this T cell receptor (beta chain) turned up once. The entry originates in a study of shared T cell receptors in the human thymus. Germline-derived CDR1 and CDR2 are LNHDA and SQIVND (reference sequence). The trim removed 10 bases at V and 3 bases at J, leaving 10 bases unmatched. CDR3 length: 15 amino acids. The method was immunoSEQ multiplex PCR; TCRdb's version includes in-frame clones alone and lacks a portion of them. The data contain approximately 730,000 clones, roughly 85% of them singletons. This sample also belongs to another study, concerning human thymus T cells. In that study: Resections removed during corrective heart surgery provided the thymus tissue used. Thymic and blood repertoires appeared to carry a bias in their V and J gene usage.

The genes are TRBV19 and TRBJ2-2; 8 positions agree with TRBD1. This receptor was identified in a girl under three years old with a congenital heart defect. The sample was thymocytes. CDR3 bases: TGTGCCACCGGATCGGACAGGGTTTACACCGGGGAGCTGTTTTTT. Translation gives CATGSDRVYTGELFF. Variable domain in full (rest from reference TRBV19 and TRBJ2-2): DGGITQSPKYLFRKEGQNVTLSCEQNLNHDAMYWYRQDPGQGLRLIYYSQIVNDFQKGDIAEGYSVSREKKESFPLTVTSAQKNPTAFYLCATGSDRVYTGELFFGEGSRLTVL.